This T cell receptor (beta chain) was identified in a study of blood T cells in healthy people across ages. In its sample, this clonotype was seen many times. This CDR3 is 17 amino acids long. V lost 7 bases and J lost 1, with 20 bases in between. CDR1 is MNHEY and CDR2 is SMNVEV in the germline V gene (reference sequence). Together with a sample-barcoded 5' primer, a J-beta primer mix was included in a second PCR lasting about 7 to 11 cycles. MiXCR, run by TCRdb on the 5' RACE reads, gives a single entry per CDR3 protein. The sample lists approximately 600,000 distinct CDR3 sequences, approximately 50% seen once, with 30% to 45% in the top ten.

Material for sequencing was blood. The TCR sequence derives from a man between 60 and 75 years old in good health. The V and J genes are TRBV27 and TRBJ2-4; perhaps D is TRBD1 or TRBD2 (7 bases each). CDR3 loop: CASTSLIRGGAKNIQYF. CDR3 in DNA: TGTGCCAGCACCTCACTCATCAGGGGGGGGGCCAAAAACATTCAGTACTTC.